The T cell receptor (beta chain) described here comes from a study of T cell responses to AZD1222 COVID-19 vaccine. Study outcomes and limitations: At baseline, just six or seven AZD1222 recipients tested seropositive. Donors skewed white British and female; clonal diversity was possibly underestimated. Repertoires were obtained only post-peak T cell response. Dominant CD4 TCR responses targeted spike regions 160-218 and 743-854.

The protocol was immunoSEQ multiplex PCR, while the TCRdb copy is restricted to in-frame clones and leaves out a portion. The table has about 130,000 clones, roughly 92% seen once. A word on this clone: Its matching antigen is unknown.

V shed 0 bases, J shed 1 base, and the junction held 2 bases outside the gene matches. The CDR3 has 16 amino acids. Germline V lookup: CDR1 MNHEY, CDR2 SVGEGT. The rearrangement links TRBV6-2 or TRBV6-3 to TRBJ2-3; 9 bases are a match to TRBD2. The source is an adult who received the AZD1222 COVID-19 vaccine. Sequenced material: peripheral blood, taken 28 days after the second AZD1222 dose. The CDR3 region is CASSYSQRGGTDTQYF. For the CDR3, the DNA is TGTGCCAGCAGTTACTCCCAGCGGGGGGGCACAGATACGCAGTATTTT.